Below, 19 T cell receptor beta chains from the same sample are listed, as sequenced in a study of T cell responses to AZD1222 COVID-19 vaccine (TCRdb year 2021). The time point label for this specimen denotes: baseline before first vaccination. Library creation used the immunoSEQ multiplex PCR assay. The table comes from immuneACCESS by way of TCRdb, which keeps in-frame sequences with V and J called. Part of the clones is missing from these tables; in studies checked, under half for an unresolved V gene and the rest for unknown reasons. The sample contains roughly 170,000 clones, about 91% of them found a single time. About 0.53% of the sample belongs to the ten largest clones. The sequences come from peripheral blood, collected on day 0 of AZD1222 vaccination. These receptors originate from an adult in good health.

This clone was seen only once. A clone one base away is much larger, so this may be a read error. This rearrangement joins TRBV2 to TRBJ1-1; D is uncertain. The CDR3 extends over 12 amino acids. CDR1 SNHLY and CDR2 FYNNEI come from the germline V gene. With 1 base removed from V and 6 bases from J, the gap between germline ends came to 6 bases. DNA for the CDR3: TGTGCCAGCAGTGAAGTGACCGCTGAAGCTTTCTTT. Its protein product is CASSEVTAEAFF.

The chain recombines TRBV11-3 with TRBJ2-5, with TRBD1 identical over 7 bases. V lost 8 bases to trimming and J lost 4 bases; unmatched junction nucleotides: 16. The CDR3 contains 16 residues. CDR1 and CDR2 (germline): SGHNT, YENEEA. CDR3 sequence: CASQGGTGEEAETQYF. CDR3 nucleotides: TGTGCCAGCCAAGGGGGTACAGGGGAAGAGGCAGAGACCCAGTACTTC. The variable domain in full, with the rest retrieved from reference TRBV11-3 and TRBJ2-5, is EAGVVQSPRYKIIEKKQPVAFWCNPISGHNTLYWYLQNLGQGPELLIRYENEEAVDDSQLPKDRFSAERLKGVDSTLKIQPAELGDSAVYLCASQGGTGEEAETQYFGPGTRLLVL.

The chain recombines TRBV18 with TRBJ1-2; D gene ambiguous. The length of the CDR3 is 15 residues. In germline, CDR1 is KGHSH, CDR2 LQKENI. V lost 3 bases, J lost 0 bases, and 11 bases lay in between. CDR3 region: CASSPETAPNYGYTF. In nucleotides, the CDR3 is TGTGCCAGCTCACCTGAAACAGCTCCTAACTATGGCTACACCTTC. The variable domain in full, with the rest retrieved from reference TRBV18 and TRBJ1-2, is NAGVMQNPRHLVRRRGQEARLRCSPMKGHSHVYWYRQLPEEGLKFMVYLQKENIIDESGMPKERFSAEFPKEGPSILRIQQVVRGDSAAYFCASSPETAPNYGYTFGSGTRLTVV.

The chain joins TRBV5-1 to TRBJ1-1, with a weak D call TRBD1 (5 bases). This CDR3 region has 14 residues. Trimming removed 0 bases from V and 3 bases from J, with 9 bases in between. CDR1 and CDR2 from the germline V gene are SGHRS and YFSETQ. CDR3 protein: CASSLVQGDTEAFF. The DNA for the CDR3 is TGCGCCAGCAGCTTGGTCCAGGGTGACACTGAAGCTTTCTTT.

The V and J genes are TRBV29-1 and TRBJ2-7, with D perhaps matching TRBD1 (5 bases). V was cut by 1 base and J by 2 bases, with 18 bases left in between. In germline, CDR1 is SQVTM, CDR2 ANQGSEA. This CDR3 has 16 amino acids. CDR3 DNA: TGCAGCGTTGAAGCTTTCAAGGACAATGGAACCTACGAGCAGTACTTC. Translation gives CSVEAFKDNGTYEQYF.

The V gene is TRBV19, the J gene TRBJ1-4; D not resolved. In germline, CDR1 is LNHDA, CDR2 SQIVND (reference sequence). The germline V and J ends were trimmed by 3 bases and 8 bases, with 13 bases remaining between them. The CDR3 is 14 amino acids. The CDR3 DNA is TGTGCCAGTAGTATCGCCCAAGGCTTCGAAAAACTGTTTTTT. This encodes CASSIAQGFEKLFF.

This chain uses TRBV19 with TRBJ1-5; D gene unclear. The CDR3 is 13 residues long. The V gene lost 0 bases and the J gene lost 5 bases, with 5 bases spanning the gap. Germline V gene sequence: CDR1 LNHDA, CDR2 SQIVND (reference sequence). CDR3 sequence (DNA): TGTGCCAGTAGTATAGACAGGTATCAGCCCCAGCATTTT. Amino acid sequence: CASSIDRYQPQHF.

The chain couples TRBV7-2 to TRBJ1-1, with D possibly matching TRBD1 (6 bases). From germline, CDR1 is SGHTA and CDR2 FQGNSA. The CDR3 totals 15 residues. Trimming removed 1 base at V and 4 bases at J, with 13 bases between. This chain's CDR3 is CASSLEGGRVTEAFF. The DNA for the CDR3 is TGTGCCAGCAGCTTAGAGGGGGGGCGGGTCACTGAAGCTTTCTTT.

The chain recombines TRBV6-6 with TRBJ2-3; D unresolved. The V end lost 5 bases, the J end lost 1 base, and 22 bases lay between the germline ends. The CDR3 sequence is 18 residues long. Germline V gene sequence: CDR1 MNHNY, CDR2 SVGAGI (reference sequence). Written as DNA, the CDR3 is TGTGCCAGCAGTCAAACAAGGACGGGCCTTGACGGCACAGATACGCAGTATTTT. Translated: CASSQTRTGLDGTDTQYF.

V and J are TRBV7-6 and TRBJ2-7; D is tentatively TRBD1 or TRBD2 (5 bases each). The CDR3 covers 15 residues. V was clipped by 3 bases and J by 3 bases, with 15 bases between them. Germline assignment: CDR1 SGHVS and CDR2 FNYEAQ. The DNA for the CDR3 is TGTGCCAGCAGCTTTCCGTCTGGGACCAACTACGAGCAGTACTTC. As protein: CASSFPSGTNYEQYF.

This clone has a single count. The CDR3 DNA follows: TGCAGTGCTAGAGTTGTTGGCTACACCTTC. Residues: CSARVVGYTF. V gene TRBV20-1 combines with J gene TRBJ1-2; no definite D call. CDR3 length equals 10 residues. Trimming cost V 1 base and J 7 bases, with 4 bases left between them. The germline V gene encodes CDR1 DFQATT and CDR2 SNEGSKA (reference sequence).

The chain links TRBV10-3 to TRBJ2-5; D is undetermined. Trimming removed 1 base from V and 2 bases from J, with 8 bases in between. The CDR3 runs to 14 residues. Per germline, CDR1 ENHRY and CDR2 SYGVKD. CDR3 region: CAISELASQETQYF. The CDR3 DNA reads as TGTGCCATCAGTGAGTTGGCCAGTCAAGAGACCCAGTACTTC.

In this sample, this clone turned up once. CDR3: CAIGSGGFEKLFF. For the CDR3, the DNA is TGTGCCATCGGTTCAGGGGGCTTTGAAAAACTGTTTTTT. The V and J genes are TRBV10-3 and TRBJ1-4; the match to TRBD1 covers 8 bases. The CDR3 is 13 amino acids. The junction had 6 bases not matched to a gene; V was cut back by 8 bases and J by 7 bases. Germline values: CDR1 ENHRY, CDR2 SYGVKD.

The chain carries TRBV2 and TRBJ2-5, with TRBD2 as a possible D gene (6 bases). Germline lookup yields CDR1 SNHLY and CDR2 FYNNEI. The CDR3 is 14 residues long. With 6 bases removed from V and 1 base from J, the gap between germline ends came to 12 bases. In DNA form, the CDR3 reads TGTGCCAGCAGCCCCGGGGGTGCCCAAGAGACCCAGTACTTC. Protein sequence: CASSPGGAQETQYF.

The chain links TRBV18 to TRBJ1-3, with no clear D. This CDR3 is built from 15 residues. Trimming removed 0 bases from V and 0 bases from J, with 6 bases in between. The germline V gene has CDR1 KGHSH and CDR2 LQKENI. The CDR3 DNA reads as TGTGCCAGCTCACCACCGGCCTACTCTGGAAACACCATATATTTT. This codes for CASSPPAYSGNTIYF.

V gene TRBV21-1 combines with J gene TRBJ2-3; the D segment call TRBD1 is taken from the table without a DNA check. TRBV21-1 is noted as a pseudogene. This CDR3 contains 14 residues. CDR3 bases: TGTGCCAGCAGCAAACCAGGGAGCACAGATACGCAGTATTTT. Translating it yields CASSKPGSTDTQYF.

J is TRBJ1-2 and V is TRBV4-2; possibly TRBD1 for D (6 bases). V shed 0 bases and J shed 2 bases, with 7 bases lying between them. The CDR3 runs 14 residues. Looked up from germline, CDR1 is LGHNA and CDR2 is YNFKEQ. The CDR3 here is CASSQDTGNYGYTF. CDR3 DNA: TGTGCCAGCAGCCAAGATACAGGGAACTATGGCTACACCTTC.

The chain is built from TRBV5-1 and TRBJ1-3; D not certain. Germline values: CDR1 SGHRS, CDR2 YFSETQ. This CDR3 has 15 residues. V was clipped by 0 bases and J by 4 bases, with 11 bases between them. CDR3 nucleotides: TGCGCCAGCAGCTTGGTGGAGGGTTCGGGAAACACCATATATTTT. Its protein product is CASSLVEGSGNTIYF.

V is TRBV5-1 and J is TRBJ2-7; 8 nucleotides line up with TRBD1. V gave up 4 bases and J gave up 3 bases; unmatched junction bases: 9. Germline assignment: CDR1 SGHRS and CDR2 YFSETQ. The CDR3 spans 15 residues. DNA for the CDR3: TGCGCCAGCAGCGATCAGGACAGGGTGAACTACGAGCAGTACTTC. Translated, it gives CASSDQDRVNYEQYF.